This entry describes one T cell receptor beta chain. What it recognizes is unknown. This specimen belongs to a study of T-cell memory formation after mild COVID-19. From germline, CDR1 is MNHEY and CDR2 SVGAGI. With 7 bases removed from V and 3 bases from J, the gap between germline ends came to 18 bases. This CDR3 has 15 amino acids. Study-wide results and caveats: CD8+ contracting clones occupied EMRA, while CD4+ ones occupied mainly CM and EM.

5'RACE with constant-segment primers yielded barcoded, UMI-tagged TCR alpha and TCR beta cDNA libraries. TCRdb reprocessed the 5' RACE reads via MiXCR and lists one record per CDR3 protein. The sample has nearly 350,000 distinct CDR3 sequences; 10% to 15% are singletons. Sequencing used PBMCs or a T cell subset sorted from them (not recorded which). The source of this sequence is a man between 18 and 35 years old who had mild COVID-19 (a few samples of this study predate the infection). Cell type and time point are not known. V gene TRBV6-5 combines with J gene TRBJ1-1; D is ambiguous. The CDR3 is CASTISNGRYTEAFF. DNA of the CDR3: TGTGCCAGCACCATTTCCAATGGACGGTACACTGAAGCTTTCTTT.